Reported below is one TCR beta chain. Its cognate antigen has yet to be identified. Qualities for individual bases were not recorded, and no much larger clone is one base off. This specimen comes from a study of vaccination and CD4 T cells after COVID-19 (dated by TCRdb to 2021 to 2024). Background on the whole study: SARS-CoV-2 positivity had been established in the convalescent patients by nasal swab PCR, and mild disease was recorded in roughly 9 of these patients and severe disease in one. Six males and four females were included in the convalescent cohort, with two Hispanic individuals, seven Caucasians, two Asians and one multiracial person represented. Two doses of either the Pfizer-BioNTech BNT162b2 vaccine (n=8) or the Moderna mRNA-1273 vaccine (n=2) were administered to participants. Post-COVID blood samples from convalescent patients were collected a median of roughly 100 days after diagnosis, with a range of 35 to 161 days. Post-vaccine blood samples were collected a median of approximately 68 days after the second vaccine dose, ranging from about 14 to 241 days. Culture stimuli were overlapping spike peptide pools from SARS-CoV-2 and from the common cold coronaviruses HCoV-NL63, HCoV-OC43 and HCoV-229E. As controls, cultures received a CEFX viral epitope pool (the positive control), an HIV-1 Nef peptide pool (the negative control), or no peptide at all. The spike-specific CD4+ TCR repertoire was compared before and after mRNA vaccination in approximately 9 COVID-19 convalescent patients and several infection-naive healthy vaccine recipients. Summary of the overall study and its limitations: Among convalescent patients, a median around 89% of the SARS-CoV-2-reactive clones seen after vaccination appeared only after vaccination, which suggests priming specific to the vaccine. An increase in the median number of SARS-CoV-2-reactive clonotypes from 20 to 25 after infection to a few dozen after vaccination was observed, but the change was not found to be significant. The study included relatively few convalescent patients and did not analyze early timepoints after natural infection. Of the vaccine-specific clones in convalescent patients, 304 of 307, or nearly all, reacted only to SARS-CoV-2 spike and did not cross-react with common cold coronaviruses.

The germline V gene (reference sequence) yields LNHDA for CDR1 and SQIVND for CDR2. Germline trimming amounts to 3 bases on V and 2 bases on J, with 12 as the count of junction bases outside the gene matches. The CDR3 spans 18 residues, from the cysteine through the phenylalanine. Of all the DNA, just the CDR3 is kept, 54 bases in frame from base 1. The receptor library was made with PCR. DNA from cultured CD4+ T cells underwent TCR sequencing with the Oncomine TCR Beta short-read assay at the Johns Hopkins FTIC core. Genomic DNA was extracted from the cultured CD4+ T cells with the QIAamp micro DNA kit. Oncomine TCR Beta libraries made from cultured CD4+ T cells were pooled using unique dual indexes and sequenced on an Illumina iSeq 100. Under the source paper's analysis protocol: Non-productive sequences were removed, and CDR3s not starting with C, not ending with F or W, or shorter than 7 amino acids were discarded. Antigen-specific clonotypes were identified using the MANAFEST web application through comparison of peptide-stimulated wells with reference and other culture wells. Positive clones required FDR below 0.05, an odds ratio above 5, and productive frequency above 0.1% in at least two of three replicate wells. Cross-reactive clonotypes were defined as significantly expanded in both SARS-CoV-2 spike wells and at least one common cold coronavirus spike condition. CDR3 homology was assessed with Levenshtein distances (stringdist) and unrooted phylogenetic trees (ape) in R version 3.6.1. TCRdb trimmed public reads at Q25 via fastp, called clones via MiXCR and kept in-frame beta chains. Rows with a matching CDR3 protein are joined into one entry that keeps the most common DNA and genes. The V and J calls follow TCRdb's processing rather than the paper's. This sample lists some 17,000 distinct CDR3 sequences; roughly 65% were detected once. Together, the top ten hold roughly a sixth of the sample.

The treatment or condition label, as the study defines it: roughly ten-day PBMC culture with coronavirus spike peptide pools or control peptides (ViraFEST assay). To expand antigen-specific T cells with peptide pools and then pick out the expanded clonotypes through TCR sequencing, the study relied on the ViraFEST assay. The convalescent patients' positive SARS-CoV-2 PCR tests were from March to December 2020, which was before the Alpha, Beta and Delta variants emerged in the United States. PBMCs were cultured at approximately 2 million per well in IMDM supplemented with approximately 5% human AB serum and about 9.5 IU/ml IL-2, with approximately 10 ug/ml peptide pools added. Half of the culture medium was replaced with fresh IL-2-containing medium on days 3 and 7. After roughly 11 days of culture, CD4+ T cells were isolated by negative selection with the EasySep CD4+ T cell isolation kit. PBMCs were separated from whole blood using Ficoll-Paque Plus gradient centrifugation and then either used fresh or cryopreserved at -140C. Each culture condition was generally run in triplicate wells.

Recombination joined TRBV19 with TRBJ1-5, with 8 central nucleotides matching TRBD1. The receptor was derived from a human donor who had recovered from COVID-19. Sequenced sample: CD4+ T cells from blood, cultured in vitro. The nucleotides read TGTGCCAGTAGTATGTTCGGGCAGGGGGCAAGCGGCAATCAGCCCCAGCATTTT. Translated, this gives CASSMFGQGASGNQPQHF.